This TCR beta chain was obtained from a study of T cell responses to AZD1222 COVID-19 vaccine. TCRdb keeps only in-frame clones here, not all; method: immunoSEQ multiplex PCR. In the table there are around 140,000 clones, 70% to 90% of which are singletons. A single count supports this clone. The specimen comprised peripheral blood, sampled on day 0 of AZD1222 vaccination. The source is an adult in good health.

The CDR3 reads CASSERGPVGTSGRNSYEQYF. CDR3 in DNA: TGTGCCAGCAGTGAAAGAGGTCCCGTCGGGACTAGCGGGAGGAACTCCTACGAGCAGTACTTC. The chain uses TRBV6-1 and TRBJ2-7, with TRBD2 matching 15 bases. The V segment lost 2 bases and the J segment 0 bases; nucleotides outside the gene matches: 14. This CDR3 region has 21 residues. Germline CDR1 reads MNHNS; CDR2 reads SASEGT.